Detailed here is one TCR beta chain. This record belongs to a study of blood T cell repertoires in COVID-19. Study details: Specimens from acute and convalescent COVID-19 originated in the United States, Italy and Spain. T cells, B-cell-depleted T cells, or PBMCs supplied cDNA or gDNA.

Clones were sequenced by immunoSEQ multiplex PCR, and TCRdb holds only the in-frame ones, with some missing. The sample gives around 700,000 clones, just under 90% of which show up once; around 0.3% is in the top ten. The CDR3 sequence is 15 residues long. CDR1 and CDR2 (germline): LGHDT, YNNKEL (reference sequence). After removal of 4 bases from V and 4 bases from J, the junction contained 3 bases not matched to a gene. The sequencing input was peripheral blood. The chain couples TRBV3-1 (or the pseudogene TRBV3-2) to TRBJ2-3; TRBD2 agrees at 12 bases. This receptor was obtained from a woman in her late teens or twenties with acute or convalescent COVID-19. CDR3 region: CASSPSGGAADTQYF. The CDR3 bases are TGTGCCAGCAGCCCTAGCGGGGGGGCGGCAGATACGCAGTATTTT.